A selection of T cell receptor beta chains follows, all from one sample in a study of shared T cell receptors in the human thymus. The protocol was immunoSEQ multiplex PCR, while the TCRdb copy is restricted to in-frame clones and leaves out a portion. The table includes 600,000 to 900,000 clones, approximately 85% detected once. The same sample was also used in a study of human thymus T cells.

The sequencing sample was made of thymocytes. These receptors all stem from a girl under three years old with a congenital heart defect. Both conserved end residues are part of each CDR3. Fields, in order: V gene, J gene, clone size, D gene, CDR3 DNA, CDR3 protein. D genes are given only for firm matches. Clone size is given for some rows only: seen once, a few or many times, or a class if the clone is expanded.

TRBV7-3	TRBJ2-1	few	TRBD1	TGTGCCAGCAGCTTATGGAGAACAACAGGGGCTGGGGATGAGCAGTTCTTC	CASSLWRTTGAGDEQFF
TRBV7-3	TRBJ1-1	-	TRBD1	TGTGCCAGCAGCTCGCACCGGGACAGGGTTGGGGGCACTGAAGCTTTCTTT	CASSSHRDRVGGTEAFF
TRBV20-1	TRBJ2-5	-	-	TGCAGTGCTAGAGTTACTGAGACCCAGTACTTC	CSARVTETQYF
TRBV11-2	TRBJ2-4	-	TRBD1	TGTGCCAGCAGCTTATACAGCACAGGGGTTTGCATTCAGTACTTC	CASSLYSTGVCIQYF
TRBV4-3	TRBJ1-2	-	TRBD1	TGCGCCAGCAGCCCTAACCTTGGACAGGGTGGCTACACCTTC	CASSPNLGQGGYTF
TRBV10-1	TRBJ2-3	-	-	TGCGCCAGCAGTGATCCAGGGGGGTCCCCAGATACGCAGTATTTT	CASSDPGGSPDTQYF
TRBV7-9	TRBJ1-1	-	TRBD1	TGTGCCAGCAGCTTCTCTCAGCAGGGGGCGACTGAAGCTTTCTTT	CASSFSQQGATEAFF
TRBV5-1	TRBJ1-1	-	TRBD1	TGCGCCAGCAGCTTCCCCGGGACAGGGACCGAAGCTTTCTTT	CASSFPGTGTEAFF
TRBV9	TRBJ1-2	few	-	TGTGCCAGCAGCGTAGAGCGGGACCCTACGCAAAGTCACGTCTATGGCTACACCTTC	CASSVERDPTQSHVYGYTF
TRBV7-6	TRBJ2-6	once	-	TGTGCCAGCAGCTCGCCGGGACTGAGAACTGGGGCCAACGTCCTGACTTTC	CASSSPGLRTGANVLTF
TRBV28	TRBJ1-4	-	TRBD1	TGTGCCAGCAGTTTCAGACAGGGAGGTGAAAAACTGTTTTTT	CASSFRQGGEKLFF
TRBV5-5	TRBJ1-1	-	-	TGTGCCAGCAGCAAAAAGTGGCAGGGGTTCACTGAAGCTTTCTTT	CASSKKWQGFTEAFF
TRBV9	TRBJ2-3	-	TRBD2	TGTGCCAGCAGCATTGGGGAGTGGGGCACTAGCGGGGGGGCCGATGATTCCGTTACGCAGTATTTT	CASSIGEWGTSGGADDSVTQYF
TRBV14	TRBJ2-3	-	TRBD2	TGTGCCAGCAGCCAAGACGTTGGGACTAGCGATCCCCCAGATACGCAGTATTTT	CASSQDVGTSDPPDTQYF
TRBV19	TRBJ1-5	-	-	TGTGCCAGTAGTATAGATCTCCCAGGCCGGATTGGCCCCCAGCATTTT	CASSIDLPGRIGPQHF
TRBV6-4	TRBJ2-1	once	TRBD1	TGTGCCAGCAGTCTGGTTACGGGACAGGGACGGGATGAGCAGTTCTTC	CASSLVTGQGRDEQFF
TRBV6-1	TRBJ2-7	-	-	TGTGCTACTCGGCAAGGACATTTCTACGAGCAGTACTTC	CATRQGHFYEQYF
TRBV2	TRBJ1-1	-	TRBD1	TGTGCCAGCAGGAGAAAGGGGGCGCAGGCTTTCTTT	CASRRKGAQAFF
TRBV9	TRBJ1-4	-	TRBD1	TGTGCCAGCAGCGTGGGGACAGGGGAGGAGGGTGAAAAACTGTTTTTT	CASSVGTGEEGEKLFF
TRBV28	TRBJ2-7	few	-	TGTGCCAGCACCCCCGTGGTAGGGGACTACGAGCAGTACTTC	CASTPVVGDYEQYF
TRBV30	TRBJ1-2	-	-	TGTGCCTGGAGTTCGGAGGACTATGGCTACACCTTC	CAWSSEDYGYTF
TRBV5-6	TRBJ1-1	-	-	TGTGCCAGCAGCCCGGGTCGGGGGATGGTTTGCACTGAAGCTTTCTTT	CASSPGRGMVCTEAFF
TRBV9	TRBJ2-3	-	TRBD2	TGTGCCAGCAGCCCAAATCAGGGACTAGCGGGGGGGAATACAGATACGCAGTATTTT	CASSPNQGLAGGNTDTQYF
TRBV4-3	TRBJ1-2	-	TRBD1	TGCGCCAGCAGCCAAGTGGCTGGCAGGGGGCTGTGCGGCTACACCTTC	CASSQVAGRGLCGYTF
TRBV28	TRBJ1-2	-	-	TGTGCCAGCAGCCAGCTCGGGTTTCAGTCCTATGGCTACACCTTC	CASSQLGFQSYGYTF
TRBV9	TRBJ1-2	once	TRBD1	TGTGCCAGCAGCGTAGGGAAGGGGGCGCTACCTGGATATGGCTACACCTTC	CASSVGKGALPGYGYTF
TRBV4-3	TRBJ1-2	-	TRBD1	TGCGCCAGCAGCCAAGGACAGGGGGGAGAAGGTGGCTACACCTTC	CASSQGQGGEGGYTF
TRBV28	TRBJ1-6	-	-	TGTGCCAGCAGTTTATCCCTGAGTTCACCCCTCCACTTT	CASSLSLSSPLHF
TRBV5-1	TRBJ2-3	-	TRBD2	TGCGCCAGCAGCGCAAGACTAGCCTTACGCCTCACAGATACGCAGTATTTT	CASSARLALRLTDTQYF
TRBV5-1	TRBJ1-2	-	TRBD1	TGCGCCAGCAGACGGGACAGACACAACTATGGCTACACCTTC	CASRRDRHNYGYTF
TRBV14	TRBJ1-1	-	TRBD1	TGTGCCAGCAGCCAAGAAGCCCTACAGGGGTCCAACACTGAAGCTTTCTTT	CASSQEALQGSNTEAFF
TRBV20-1	TRBJ1-2	-	-	TGCAGTGCCCTACGGGACTATGGCTACACCTTC	CSALRDYGYTF
TRBV6-1	TRBJ1-2	-	-	TGTGCCAGCCTGGGGTATGGGCAGGGGCAGAAAGGCTACACCTTC	CASLGYGQGQKGYTF
TRBV10-3	TRBJ2-7	-	TRBD2	TGTGCCATCAGTGACGAAGCGGGGGGGCGGCGCGAGCAGTACTTC	CAISDEAGGRREQYF
TRBV5-1	TRBJ2-1	once	-	TGCGCCAGCAGCCTTACAGGGCTGAGCTCCTACAATGAGCAGTTCTTC	CASSLTGLSSYNEQFF
TRBV27	TRBJ2-7	-	-	TGTGCCAGCAGTTTATCACAGGGTGATAGGGAGCAGTACTTC	CASSLSQGDREQYF
TRBV5-1	TRBJ1-2	-	TRBD1	TGCGCCAGCGTGAGACAGGGTGAAATACATGGCTACACCTTC	CASVRQGEIHGYTF
TRBV27	TRBJ2-7	once	-	TGTGCCAGCAAACGGACAGTTGGGCCAAGAAGGGAGCAGTACTTC	CASKRTVGPRREQYF
TRBV5-1	TRBJ1-1	-	-	TGCGCCAGCAGCTTGCCCGGACAGATATCTCAGAACACTGAAGCTTTCTTT	CASSLPGQISQNTEAFF
TRBV7-2	TRBJ2-1	-	TRBD2	TGTGCCAGCAGCCCCGAGAGCGGGGCTGGGGACAATGAGCAGTTCTTC	CASSPESGAGDNEQFF
TRBV15	TRBJ2-1	-	-	TGTGCCACCAGCGGCCAGGACAATGAGCAGTTCTTC	CATSGQDNEQFF
TRBV28	TRBJ2-7	-	-	TGTGCCAGCAGCCGACAGGTGAGCTCCTACGAGCAGTACTTC	CASSRQVSSYEQYF
TRBV5-1	TRBJ1-1	-	-	TGCGCCAGCAGCCCCTTAATACCAGGGTGTCGCTATTTCTTT	CASSPLIPGCRYFF